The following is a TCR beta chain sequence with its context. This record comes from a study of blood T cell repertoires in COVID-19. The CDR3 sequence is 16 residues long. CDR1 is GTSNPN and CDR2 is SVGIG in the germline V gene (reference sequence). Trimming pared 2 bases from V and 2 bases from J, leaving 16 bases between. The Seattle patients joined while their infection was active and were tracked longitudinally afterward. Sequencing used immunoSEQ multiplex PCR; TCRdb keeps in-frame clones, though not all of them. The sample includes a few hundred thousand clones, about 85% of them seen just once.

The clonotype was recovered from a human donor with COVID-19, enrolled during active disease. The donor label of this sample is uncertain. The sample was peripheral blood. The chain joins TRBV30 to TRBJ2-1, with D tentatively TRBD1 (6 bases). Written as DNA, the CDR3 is TGTGCCTGGAGTTCTGGTGGGGGCAGCCCCTACAATGAGCAGTTCTTC. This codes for CAWSSGGGSPYNEQFF.